The entry below describes one T cell receptor beta chain. This may come from a read error, since a much larger clone is one base off. This sample is drawn from a study of blood T cell repertoires in COVID-19. Authors' analysis steps: Estimation of nucleated cell counts was performed using reference gene primer amplification. Libraries were prepared by immunoSEQ multiplex PCR; TCRdb keeps only in-frame clonotypes and omits some of them. The DNA gave D and trimming, while V, J and clone size come from that table. In the table there are fewer than 200,000 clones, around 78% of which are singletons. Germline V gene data show CDR1 as SGHTA and CDR2 as FQGNSA. The CDR3 extends over 13 amino acids. Deletions cut 1 base from V and 6 bases from J, with 9 bases between.

Sequenced material: PBMCs or T cells enriched from blood (not recorded which). This clonotype was sampled from a woman between 45 and 65 years old who had recovered from COVID-19. This sequence joins TRBV7-2 and TRBJ1-2; D may be TRBD1 (5 bases). The CDR3 region is CASSLGAGNGYTF. The CDR3 coding sequence is TGTGCCAGCAGCTTAGGGGCAGGGAATGGCTACACCTTC.